The 12 T cell receptor beta chains given below trace back to one sample, sequenced in a study of PD-L1 blockade in urothelial cancer. This sample's time point: peripheral blood 6 weeks after treatment start. Only in-frame clones appear in the TCRdb table, and some are missing; sequencing was by immunoSEQ multiplex PCR. The sample consists of about 41,000 clones, about 85% of them appearing once. Source: PBMCs, taken around atezolizumab (anti-PD-L1) treatment. Source of these receptors: a man aged 70-80 years with urothelial cancer.

The chain is built from TRBV6-1 and TRBJ2-7; perhaps TRBD2 as D (7 bases). The germline V gene has CDR1 MNHNS and CDR2 SASEGT. Deletions cut 10 bases from V and 0 bases from J, with 16 bases between. CDR3 length: 14 residues. CDR3 nucleotides: TGTGCCACCTTAAACAGGGAGGGCTCCTACGAGCAGTACTTC. This encodes CATLNREGSYEQYF.

The chain is built from TRBV15 and TRBJ2-7, with D possibly TRBD1 on 6 matching bases. Trimming shortened V by 2 bases and J by 0 bases, and 14 bases separated the two germline ends. The CDR3 sequence is 16 residues long. CDR1 LNHNV and CDR2 YYDKDF come from the germline V gene (reference sequence). CDR3 residues: CATSRSATGSSYEQYF. CDR3 in DNA: TGTGCCACCAGCAGATCCGCTACAGGGAGCTCCTACGAGCAGTACTTC.

The genes are TRBV7-2 and TRBJ2-1, with D tentatively TRBD2 (5 bases). The CDR3 loop spans 12 amino acids. CDR1 SGHTA and CDR2 FQGNSA come from the germline V gene. V was shortened by 2 bases and J by 9 bases, with 8 bases between the two germline ends. CDR3 coding DNA: TGTGCCAGCAGCTTATCGGGAAGTGAGCAGTTCTTC. Protein sequence: CASSLSGSEQFF.

The V gene is TRBV5-6, the J gene TRBJ2-1, with 12 bases that match TRBD2. This CDR3 is built from 18 residues. Germline CDR1 reads SGHDT; CDR2 reads YYEEEE. Trimming removed 2 bases from V and 0 bases from J; junction bases left unmatched: 6. CDR3 residues: CASSFGLAGPRSYNEQFF. The CDR3 region has the DNA TGTGCCAGCAGCTTCGGACTAGCGGGACCCCGCTCCTACAATGAGCAGTTCTTC.

The CDR3 is CASRPDSWGTEAFF. The CDR3 DNA reads TGTGCCAGCAGACCGGACAGTTGGGGCACTGAAGCTTTCTTT. The chain recombines TRBV6-4 with TRBJ1-1; tentative D call: TRBD1 (6 bases). V was clipped by 6 bases and J by 4 bases, with 15 bases between them. Germline CDR1 MRHNA, CDR2 SNTAGT. CDR3 size: 14 residues.

The chain is built from TRBV5-1 and TRBJ2-1; 7 positions match TRBD2. Germline lookup yields CDR1 SGHRS and CDR2 YFSETQ. The CDR3 contains 16 residues. The V and J ends lost 1 base and 2 bases, in that order; junction bases with no gene match: 6. CDR3 amino acids: CASSLRAGSAYNEQFF. CDR3 nucleotides: TGCGCCAGCAGCTTGAGAGCGGGGTCCGCCTACAATGAGCAGTTCTTC.

CDR3 bases: TGTGCCAGCAGTTCCCAGGGTACCGGGGAGCTGTTTTTT. This encodes CASSSQGTGELFF. The chain links TRBV6-6 to TRBJ2-2, with D perhaps TRBD1 (5 bases). V lost 4 bases to trimming and J lost 5 bases, with 8 bases between them. Germline CDR1 and CDR2: MNHNY and SVGAGI (reference sequence). The CDR3 has 13 amino acids.

The chain links TRBV5-1 to TRBJ2-5, with 15 bases matching TRBD2. The CDR3 extends over 17 amino acids. After removal of 4 bases from V and 5 bases from J, the junction contained 9 bases not matched to a gene. Germline V lookup: CDR1 SGHRS, CDR2 YFSETQ. CDR3 sequence (DNA): TGCGCCAGCAGCCCCGGACTAGCGGGAGGGCCAGGGGAGACCCAGTACTTC. Its translation is CASSPGLAGGPGETQYF.

The genes are TRBV10-3 and TRBJ2-2; 7 nucleotides align to TRBD1. V was pared by 2 bases and J by 7 bases, with 4 bases of the junction left unmatched. This CDR3 contains 14 residues. Germline CDR1 reads ENHRY; CDR2 reads SYGVKD. CDR3 bases: TGTGCCATCAGTGAGGACAGGGCCGGCGGGGAGCTGTTTTTT. Protein product: CAISEDRAGGELFF.

Here the CDR3 DNA reads TGTGCCAGCAGCCCCTCCGGGACAGGGGGCGGGGATCAGCCCCAGCATTTT. This translates into CASSPSGTGGGDQPQHF. The gene calls are TRBV7-8 and TRBJ1-5; 12 positions agree with TRBD1. This CDR3 comprises 17 residues. Germline lookup yields CDR1 SGHVS and CDR2 FQNEAQ. J was trimmed by 5 bases and V by 5 bases; bases with no gene match: 10. Full variable domain (outside the CDR3, taken from reference TRBV7-8 and TRBJ1-5): GAGVSQSPRYKVAKRGQDVALRCDPISGHVSLFWYQQALGQGPEFLTYFQNEAQLDKSGLPSDRFFAERPEGSVSTLKIQRTQQEDSAVYLCASSPSGTGGGDQPQHFGDGTRLSIL.

The V gene is TRBV27, the J gene TRBJ2-1; 9 bases agree with TRBD1. The CDR3 spans 15 residues. Germline V gene lookup returns CDR1 MNHEY and CDR2 SMNVEV (reference sequence). V was clipped by 2 bases and J by 3 bases; unmatched bases: 2. The CDR3 DNA is TGTGCCAGCAGTTTAGGGACAGGGCACTACAATGAGCAGTTCTTC. This encodes CASSLGTGHYNEQFF.

The chain uses TRBV5-1 and TRBJ2-7, with D perhaps matching TRBD2 (6 bases). The V end lost 4 bases, the J end lost 1 base, and 15 bases lay between the germline ends. The CDR3 spans 15 residues. Germline V gives CDR1 SGHRS, CDR2 YFSETQ. The CDR3 spells CASSRITGESYEQYF. CDR3 nucleotides: TGCGCCAGCAGCAGAATTACGGGGGAGTCCTACGAGCAGTACTTC.